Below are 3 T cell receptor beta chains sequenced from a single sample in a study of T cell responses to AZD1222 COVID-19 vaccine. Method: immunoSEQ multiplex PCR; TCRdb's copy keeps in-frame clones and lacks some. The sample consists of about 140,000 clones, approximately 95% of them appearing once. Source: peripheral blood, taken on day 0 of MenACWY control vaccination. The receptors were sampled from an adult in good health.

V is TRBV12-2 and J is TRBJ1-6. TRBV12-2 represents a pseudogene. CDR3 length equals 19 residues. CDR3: CASRFRLTGRSSYNSPLHF. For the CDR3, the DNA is TGTGCAAGTCGCTTTCGTTTAACGGGCCGAAGCTCCTATAATTCACCCCTCCACTTT.

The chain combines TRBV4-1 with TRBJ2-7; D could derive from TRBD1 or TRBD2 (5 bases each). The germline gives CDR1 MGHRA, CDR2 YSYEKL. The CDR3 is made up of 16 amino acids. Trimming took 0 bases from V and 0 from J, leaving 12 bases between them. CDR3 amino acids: CASSQDTGRSSYEQYF. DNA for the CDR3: TGCGCCAGCAGCCAAGATACGGGACGAAGCTCCTACGAGCAGTACTTC.

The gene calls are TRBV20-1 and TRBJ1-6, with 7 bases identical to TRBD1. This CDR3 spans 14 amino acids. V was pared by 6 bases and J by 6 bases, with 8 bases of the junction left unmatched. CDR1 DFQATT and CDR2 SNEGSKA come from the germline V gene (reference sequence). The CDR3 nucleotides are TGCAGTGCCAGTTCGGGACAGATTAATTCACCCCTCCACTTT. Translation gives CSASSGQINSPLHF.